This paragraph covers one TCR beta chain sequence. Antigen specificity is unknown. The record originates from a study of T cell responses to AZD1222 COVID-19 vaccine. Study-level findings and limits: Of spike-specific TCRs, nearly half reportedly target regions left unmutated in variants.

Germline V CDR1 and CDR2: MDHEN, SYDVKM. The length of the CDR3 is 13 residues. V was trimmed by 3 bases and J by 2 bases, leaving 8 bases between them. Profiling relied on immunoSEQ multiplex PCR, and the TCRdb table lists in-frame clones only, not all of them. The repertoire holds roughly 100,000 clones, with 70% to 90% as singletons. This chain links TRBV28 with TRBJ2-7; D gene unclear. The sample was peripheral blood, taken 28 days after the second AZD1222 dose. The TCR originated in an adult who received the AZD1222 COVID-19 vaccine. CDR3 coding DNA: TGTGCCAGCAGTTTGCCACCCCCCTACGAGCAGTACTTC. Its protein product is CASSLPPPYEQYF.